This entry features one TCR beta chain sequence. Its antigen is not identified. The CDR3 length is 14 residues. The V segment lost 6 bases and the J segment 2 bases; nucleotides outside the gene matches: 3. Germline CDR1 SGHDN, CDR2 FVKESK. The data belong to a study of Graves' ophthalmopathy and Graves' hyperthyroidism. Overall study results and limits: Predictions made by the model for ophthalmopathy progression reached roughly 71% sensitivity and around 73% specificity. A 13-signature model separated ophthalmopathy from stable hyperthyroidism, reaching roughly 85% sensitivity and almost 82% specificity cross-validated. Detected in blood as well were most expanded thyroid clonotypes with frequency above 0.001.

Amplification targeted the TCR beta CDR3 regions, with RNA transcripts as the source material. The library came from an HTBI-primed first-round RT-PCR and a second-round multiplex PCR. TCRdb passed the multiplex PCR reads through MiXCR, listing each CDR3 protein once. Of around 1.1 million distinct CDR3 sequences listed, less than 45% were seen once; the top ten hold 11%. The source is an adult man with Graves' hyperthyroidism. The material sequenced was peripheral blood or thyroid tissue (not recorded which). V is TRBV14 and J is TRBJ2-1; 8 bases are a match to TRBD2. The CDR3 protein is CASSLLAAYNEQFF. CDR3 nucleotides: TGTGCCAGCAGTCTACTAGCGGCCTACAATGAGCAGTTCTTC.